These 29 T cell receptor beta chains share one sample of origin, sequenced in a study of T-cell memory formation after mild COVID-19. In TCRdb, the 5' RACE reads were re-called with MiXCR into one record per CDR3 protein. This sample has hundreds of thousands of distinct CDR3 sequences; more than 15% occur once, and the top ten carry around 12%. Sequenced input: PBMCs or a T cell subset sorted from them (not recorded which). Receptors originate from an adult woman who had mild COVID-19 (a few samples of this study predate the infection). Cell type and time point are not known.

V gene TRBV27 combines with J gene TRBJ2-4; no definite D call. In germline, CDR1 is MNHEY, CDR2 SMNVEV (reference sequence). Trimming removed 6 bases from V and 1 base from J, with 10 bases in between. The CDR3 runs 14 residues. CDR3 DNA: TGTGCCAGCAGGGGTTTAAAGGCCAAAAACATTCAGTACTTC. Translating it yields CASRGLKAKNIQYF.

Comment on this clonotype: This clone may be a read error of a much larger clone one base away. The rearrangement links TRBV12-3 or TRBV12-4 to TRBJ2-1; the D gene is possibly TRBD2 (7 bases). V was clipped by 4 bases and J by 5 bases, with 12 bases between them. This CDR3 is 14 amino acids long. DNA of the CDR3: TGTGCCAGCAGTTGGGGGGGCTGGGACAATGAGCAGTTCTTC. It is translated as CASSWGGWDNEQFF.

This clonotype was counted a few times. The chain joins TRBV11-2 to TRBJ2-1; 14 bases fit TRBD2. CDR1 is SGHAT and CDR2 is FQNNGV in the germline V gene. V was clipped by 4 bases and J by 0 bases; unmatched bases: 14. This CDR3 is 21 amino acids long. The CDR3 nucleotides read TGTGCCAGCAGCTCATTAAAGACTAGCGGGAGGGCCAGTGGCTCCTACAATGAGCAGTTCTTC. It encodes CASSSLKTSGRASGSYNEQFF.

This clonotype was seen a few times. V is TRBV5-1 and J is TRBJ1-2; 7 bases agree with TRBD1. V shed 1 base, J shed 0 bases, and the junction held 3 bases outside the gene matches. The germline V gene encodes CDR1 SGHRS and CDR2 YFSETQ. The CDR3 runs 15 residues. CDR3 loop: CASSLTQGANYGYTF. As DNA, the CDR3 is TGCGCCAGCAGCTTGACTCAGGGGGCTAACTATGGCTACACCTTC.

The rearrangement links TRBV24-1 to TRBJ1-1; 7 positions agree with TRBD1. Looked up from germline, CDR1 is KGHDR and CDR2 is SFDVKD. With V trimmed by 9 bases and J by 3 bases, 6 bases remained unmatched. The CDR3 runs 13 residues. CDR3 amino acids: CATSDRRDTEAFF. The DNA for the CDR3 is TGTGCCACCTCGGACAGGCGGGACACTGAAGCTTTCTTT.

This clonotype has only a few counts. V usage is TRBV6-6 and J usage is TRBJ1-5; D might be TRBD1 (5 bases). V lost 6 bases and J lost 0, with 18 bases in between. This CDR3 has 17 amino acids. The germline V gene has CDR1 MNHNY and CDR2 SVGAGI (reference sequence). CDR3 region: CASSSWVTANSNQPQHF. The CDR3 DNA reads TGTGCCAGCAGCAGTTGGGTGACAGCTAATAGCAATCAGCCCCAGCATTTT.

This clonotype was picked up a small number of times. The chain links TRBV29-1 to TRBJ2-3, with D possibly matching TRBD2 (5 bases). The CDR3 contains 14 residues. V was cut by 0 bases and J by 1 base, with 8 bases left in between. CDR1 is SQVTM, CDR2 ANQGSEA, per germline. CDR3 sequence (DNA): TGCAGCGTTGAAGAGGGAGTAGGCACAGATACGCAGTATTTT. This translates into CSVEEGVGTDTQYF.

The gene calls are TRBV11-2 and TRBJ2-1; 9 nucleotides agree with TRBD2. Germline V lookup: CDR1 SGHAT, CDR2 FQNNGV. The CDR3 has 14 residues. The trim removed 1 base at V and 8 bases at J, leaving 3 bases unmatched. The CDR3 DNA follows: TGTGCCAGCAGCTTAGGCGGGAGGGGCTATGAGCAGTTCTTC. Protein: CASSLGGRGYEQFF.

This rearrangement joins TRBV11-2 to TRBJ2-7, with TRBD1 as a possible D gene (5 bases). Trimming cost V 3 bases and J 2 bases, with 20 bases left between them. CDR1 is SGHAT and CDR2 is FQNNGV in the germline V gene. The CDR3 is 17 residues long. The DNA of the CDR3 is TGTGCCAGCAGCTTTATAGCCGGACACACTAATACCTACGAGCAGTACTTC. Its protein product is CASSFIAGHTNTYEQYF.

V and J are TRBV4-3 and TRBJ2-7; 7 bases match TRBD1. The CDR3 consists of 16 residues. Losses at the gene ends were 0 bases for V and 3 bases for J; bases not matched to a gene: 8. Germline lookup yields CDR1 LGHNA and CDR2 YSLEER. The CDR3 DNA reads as TGCGCCAGCAGCCAAGAGAGCGGTGGACAGGACTACGAGCAGTACTTC. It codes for CASSQESGGQDYEQYF.

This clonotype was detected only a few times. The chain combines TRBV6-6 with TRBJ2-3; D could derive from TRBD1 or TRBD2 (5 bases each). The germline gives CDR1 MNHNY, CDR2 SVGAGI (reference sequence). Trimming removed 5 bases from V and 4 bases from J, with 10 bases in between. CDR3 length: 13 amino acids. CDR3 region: CASSTLGADTQYF. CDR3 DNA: TGTGCCAGCAGTACACTAGGGGCAGATACGCAGTATTTT.

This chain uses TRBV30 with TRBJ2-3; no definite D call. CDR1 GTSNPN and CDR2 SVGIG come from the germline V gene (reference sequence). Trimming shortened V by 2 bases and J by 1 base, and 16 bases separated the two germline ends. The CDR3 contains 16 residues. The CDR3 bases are TGTGCCTGGAGTCTCCCGGAGACGACGGGCACAGATACGCAGTATTTT. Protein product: CAWSLPETTGTDTQYF.

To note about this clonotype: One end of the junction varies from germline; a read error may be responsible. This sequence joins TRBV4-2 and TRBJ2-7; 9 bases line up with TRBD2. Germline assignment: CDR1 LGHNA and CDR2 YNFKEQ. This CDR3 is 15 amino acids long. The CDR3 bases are TGCGCCAGCAGCCCTAGGACTAGCGAGGCTGGCGAGCAGTACTTC. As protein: CASSPRTSEAGEQYF.

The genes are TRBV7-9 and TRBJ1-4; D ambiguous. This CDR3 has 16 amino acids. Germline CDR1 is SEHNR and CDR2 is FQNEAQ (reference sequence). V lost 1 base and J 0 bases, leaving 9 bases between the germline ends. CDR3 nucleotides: TGTGCCAGCAGCTTAGGAATCGGAGCAACTAATGAAAAACTGTTTTTT. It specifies CASSLGIGATNEKLFF.

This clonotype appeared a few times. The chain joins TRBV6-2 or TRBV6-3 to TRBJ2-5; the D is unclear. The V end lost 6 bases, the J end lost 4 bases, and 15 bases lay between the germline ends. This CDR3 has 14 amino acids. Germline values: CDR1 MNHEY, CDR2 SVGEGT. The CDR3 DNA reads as TGTGCCAGCAGGCCCGTTAAGGTAGCAGAGACCCAGTACTTC. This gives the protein CASRPVKVAETQYF.

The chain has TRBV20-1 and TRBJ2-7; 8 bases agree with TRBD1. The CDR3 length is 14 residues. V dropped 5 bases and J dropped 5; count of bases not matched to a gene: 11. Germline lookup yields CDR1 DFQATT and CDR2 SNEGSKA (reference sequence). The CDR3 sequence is CSASYSDRAHEQYF. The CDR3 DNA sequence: TGCAGTGCTTCCTATTCGGACAGGGCCCACGAGCAGTACTTC.

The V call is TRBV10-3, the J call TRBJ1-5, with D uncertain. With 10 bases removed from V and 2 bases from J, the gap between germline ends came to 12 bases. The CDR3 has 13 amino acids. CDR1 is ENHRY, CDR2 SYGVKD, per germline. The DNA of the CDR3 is TGTGCCACGGCGGGCGGGGGCAATCAGCCCCAGCATTTT. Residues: CATAGGGNQPQHF.

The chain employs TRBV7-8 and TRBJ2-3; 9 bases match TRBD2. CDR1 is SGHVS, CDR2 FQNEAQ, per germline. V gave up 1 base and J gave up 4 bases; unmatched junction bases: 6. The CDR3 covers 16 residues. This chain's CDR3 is CASSLGSLAGPDTQYF. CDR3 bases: TGTGCCAGCAGCTTAGGATCGCTAGCGGGGCCAGATACGCAGTATTTT.

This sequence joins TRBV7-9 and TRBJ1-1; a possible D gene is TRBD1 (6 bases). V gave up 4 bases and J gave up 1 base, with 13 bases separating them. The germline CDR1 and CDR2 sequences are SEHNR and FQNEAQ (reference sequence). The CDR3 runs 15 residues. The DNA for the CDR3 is TGTGCCAGCAGCTCAGTAACGGACAGGAACACTGAAGCTTTCTTT. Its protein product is CASSSVTDRNTEAFF.

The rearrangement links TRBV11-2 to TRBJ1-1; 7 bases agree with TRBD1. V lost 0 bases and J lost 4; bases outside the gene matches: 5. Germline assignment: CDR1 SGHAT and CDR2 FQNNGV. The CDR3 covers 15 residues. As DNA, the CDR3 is TGTGCCAGCAGCTTAGAGACAGGGTGGAGCACTGAAGCTTTCTTT. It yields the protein CASSLETGWSTEAFF.

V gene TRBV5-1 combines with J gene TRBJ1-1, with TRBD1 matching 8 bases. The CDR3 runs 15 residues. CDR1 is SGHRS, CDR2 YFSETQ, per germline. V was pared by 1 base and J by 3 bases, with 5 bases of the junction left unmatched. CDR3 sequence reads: CASSLSGGVYTEAFF. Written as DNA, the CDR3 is TGCGCCAGCAGCTTGTCAGGGGGCGTATACACTGAAGCTTTCTTT.

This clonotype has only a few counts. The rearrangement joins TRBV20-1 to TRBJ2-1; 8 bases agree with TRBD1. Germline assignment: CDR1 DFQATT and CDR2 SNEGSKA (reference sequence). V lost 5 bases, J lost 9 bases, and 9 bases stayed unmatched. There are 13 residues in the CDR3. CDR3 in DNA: TGCAGTGCTCTATCTTCAGGGGGCGGTGAGCAGTTCTTC. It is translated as CSALSSGGGEQFF.

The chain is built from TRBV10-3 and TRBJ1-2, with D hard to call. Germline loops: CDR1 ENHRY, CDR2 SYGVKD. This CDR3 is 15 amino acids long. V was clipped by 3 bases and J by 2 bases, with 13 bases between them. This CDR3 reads CAISDGRGVNYGYTF. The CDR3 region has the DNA TGTGCCATCAGTGATGGGCGCGGAGTAAACTATGGCTACACCTTC.

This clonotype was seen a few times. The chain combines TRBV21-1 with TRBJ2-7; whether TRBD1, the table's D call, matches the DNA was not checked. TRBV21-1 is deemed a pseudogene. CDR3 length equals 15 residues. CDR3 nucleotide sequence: TGTGCCAGCAGCAAAGAAGAGGGGGCAAAATACGAGCAGTACTTC. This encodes CASSKEEGAKYEQYF.

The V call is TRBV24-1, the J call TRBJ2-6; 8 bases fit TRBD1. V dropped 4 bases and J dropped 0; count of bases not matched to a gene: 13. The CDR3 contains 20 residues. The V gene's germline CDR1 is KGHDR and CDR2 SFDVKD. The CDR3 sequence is CATSDQVWQGANSGANVLTF. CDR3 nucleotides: TGTGCCACCAGTGACCAGGTCTGGCAGGGGGCTAACTCTGGGGCCAACGTCCTGACTTTC.

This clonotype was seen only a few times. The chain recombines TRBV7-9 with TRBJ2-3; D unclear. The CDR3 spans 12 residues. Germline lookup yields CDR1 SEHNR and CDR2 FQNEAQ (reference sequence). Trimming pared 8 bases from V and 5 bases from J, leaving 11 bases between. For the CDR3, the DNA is TGTGCCAGCGAGACGAGACGAGATACGCAGTATTTT. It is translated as CASETRRDTQYF.

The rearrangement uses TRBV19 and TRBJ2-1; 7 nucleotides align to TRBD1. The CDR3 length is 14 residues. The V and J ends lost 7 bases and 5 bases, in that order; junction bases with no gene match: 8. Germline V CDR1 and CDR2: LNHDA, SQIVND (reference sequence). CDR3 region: CASMVRDSNNEQFF. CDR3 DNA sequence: TGTGCCAGTATGGTACGGGACAGTAACAATGAGCAGTTCTTC.

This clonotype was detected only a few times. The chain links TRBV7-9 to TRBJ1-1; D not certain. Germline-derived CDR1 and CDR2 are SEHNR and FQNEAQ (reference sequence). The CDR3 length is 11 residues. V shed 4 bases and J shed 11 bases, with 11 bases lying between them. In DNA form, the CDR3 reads TGTGCCAGCAGCTCCTCCAGTTTTGCTTTCTTT. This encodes CASSSSSFAFF. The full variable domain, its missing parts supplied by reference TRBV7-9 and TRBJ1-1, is DTGVSQNPRHKITKRGQNVTFRCDPISEHNRLYWYRQTLGQGPEFLTYFQNEAQLEKSRLLSDRFSAERPKGSFSTLEIQRTEQGDSAMYLCASSSSSFAFFGQGTRLTVV.

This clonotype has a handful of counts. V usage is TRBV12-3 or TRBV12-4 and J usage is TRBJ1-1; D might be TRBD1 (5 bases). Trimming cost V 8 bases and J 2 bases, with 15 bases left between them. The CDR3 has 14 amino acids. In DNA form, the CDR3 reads TGTGCCAGCGGGGTACAGGTACTTAACACTGAAGCTTTCTTT. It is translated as CASGVQVLNTEAFF.